The 6 T cell receptor beta chains reported below all come from one sample, sequenced in a study of blood T cell repertoires in COVID-19. TCRdb keeps only in-frame clones here, not all; method: immunoSEQ multiplex PCR. This table holds about 190,000 clones, 88% found once. Sample: peripheral blood. The receptors shown here come from a middle-aged man with active or convalescent COVID-19.

This rearrangement joins TRBV29-1 to TRBJ1-2; the D gene is possibly TRBD1 (6 bases). Trimming removed 3 bases at V and 4 bases at J, with 18 bases between. The CDR3 is 15 amino acids. The germline V gene encodes CDR1 SQVTM and CDR2 ANQGSEA. This CDR3 is CSVDGQGLLGYGYTF. Written as DNA, the CDR3 is TGCAGCGTTGATGGGCAGGGGTTATTAGGCTATGGCTACACCTTC.

This chain connects TRBV7-3 to TRBJ1-1; D ambiguous. The V and J ends lost 1 base and 8 bases respectively, with 14 bases between them. CDR3 length equals 14 residues. In germline, CDR1 is SGHTA, CDR2 FQGTGA. The CDR3 bases are TGTGCCAGCAGCTTAATGGGAGGGATTTCGGAAGCTTTCTTT. Protein sequence: CASSLMGGISEAFF.

The chain couples TRBV6-6 to TRBJ2-1; TRBD2 might be the D (5 bases). The V gene lost 6 bases and the J gene lost 7 bases, with 16 bases spanning the gap. In germline, CDR1 is MNHNY, CDR2 SVGAGI (reference sequence). This CDR3 has 14 amino acids. The CDR3 coding sequence is TGTGCCAGCAGCCCCGCCGCTAGCACGAATGAGCAGTTCTTC. Its translation is CASSPAASTNEQFF.

V gene TRBV19 combines with J gene TRBJ2-1; 12 positions agree with TRBD2. The CDR3 is 14 amino acids. From germline, CDR1 is LNHDA and CDR2 SQIVND (reference sequence). Germline trimming cut 5 bases from V and 5 bases from J; bases unmatched to any gene: 1. The CDR3 sequence: CASSLAGGNNEQFF. The DNA of the CDR3 is TGTGCCAGTAGTCTAGCGGGAGGGAACAATGAGCAGTTCTTC.

The chain recombines TRBV5-1 with TRBJ2-3, with 7 bases lining up with TRBD2. The CDR3 consists of 14 residues. CDR1 and CDR2 (germline): SGHRS, YFSETQ. V shed 4 bases, J shed 2 bases, and the junction held 4 bases outside the gene matches. The CDR3 protein is CASSGSGATDTQYF. The CDR3 region has the DNA TGCGCCAGCAGCGGGAGCGGGGCCACAGATACGCAGTATTTT.

CDR3 sequence reads: CASSYSAGAEVYGYTF. The DNA of the CDR3 is TGTGCCAGCAGTTACAGCGCAGGGGCAGAGGTCTATGGCTACACCTTC. The rearrangement uses TRBV6-6 and TRBJ1-2; TRBD1 is a possible D gene (6 bases). Germline lookup yields CDR1 MNHNY and CDR2 SVGAGI (reference sequence). The CDR3 is made up of 16 amino acids. Trimming took off 2 bases at V and 4 bases at J, with 17 bases between the two ends.